This TCR beta chain came from a study of blood T cell repertoires in COVID-19. In assigning cohorts, the study relied on participant-reported clinical history. The table came from immunoSEQ multiplex PCR; TCRdb's copy has only in-frame clones and leaves some out. The sample shows 350,000 to 450,000 clones, 80% to 90% of them seen only once. Source material: PBMCs or T cells enriched from blood (not recorded which). This clonotype originated in a young man who had recovered from COVID-19.

DNA of the CDR3: TGTGCCAGCAGCGATCGACTAGAATCGGACGAGCAGTACTTC. It translates to CASSDRLESDEQYF. The chain has TRBV9 and TRBJ2-7; tentatively, D is TRBD2 (6 bases). Germline V gene lookup returns CDR1 SGDLS and CDR2 YYNGEE. Trimming stripped 3 bases from V and 5 bases from J, with 15 bases between. The CDR3 loop spans 14 amino acids. Filled out from reference TRBV9 and TRBJ2-7, the complete variable domain reads DSGVTQTPKHLITATGQRVTLRCSPRSGDLSVYWYQQSLDQGLQFLIQYYNGEERAKGNILERFSAQQFPDLHSELNLSSLELGDSALYFCASSDRLESDEQYFGPGTRLTVT.